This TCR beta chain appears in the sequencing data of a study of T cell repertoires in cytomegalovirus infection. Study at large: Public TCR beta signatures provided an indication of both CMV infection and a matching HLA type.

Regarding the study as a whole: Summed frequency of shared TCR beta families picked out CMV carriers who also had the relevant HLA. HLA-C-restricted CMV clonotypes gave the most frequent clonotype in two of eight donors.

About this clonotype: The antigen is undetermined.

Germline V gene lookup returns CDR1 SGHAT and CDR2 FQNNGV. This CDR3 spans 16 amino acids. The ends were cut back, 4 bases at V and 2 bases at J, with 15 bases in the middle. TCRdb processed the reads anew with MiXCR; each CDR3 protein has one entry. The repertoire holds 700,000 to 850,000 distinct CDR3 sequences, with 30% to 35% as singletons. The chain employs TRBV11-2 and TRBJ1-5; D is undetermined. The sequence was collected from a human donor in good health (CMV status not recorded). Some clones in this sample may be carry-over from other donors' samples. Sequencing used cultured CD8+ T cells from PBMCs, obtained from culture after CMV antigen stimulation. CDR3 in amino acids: CASSYGPGSGNQPQHF. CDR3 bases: TGTGCCAGCAGCTATGGACCGGGAAGCGGCAATCAGCCCCAGCATTTT.